One sample yielded the 10 T cell receptor beta chains listed below, sequenced in a study of beta chain features in type 1 diabetes. General study results and limits: Significant though moderate, a shortening of TCRB CDR3s appeared in all four CD4+ subsets of Type 1 diabetes patients.

Their target antigens are unknown. Sequenced material consisted of expressed TCRB transcripts (all of the isolated RNA was reverse transcribed). Generated by immunoSEQ multiplex PCR, the TCRdb table keeps only in-frame clones and is missing some. Here the sample spans hundreds of thousands of clones, around 12% being singletons. Sequencing used naive CD4+ T cells from blood. Receptors originate from a woman aged 18-30 years with type 1 diabetes.

This clone was observed a handful of times. The J gene is TRBJ2-7, the V gene TRBV5-1; TRBD1 matches 8 bases. The trim removed 4 bases at V and 5 bases at J, leaving 8 bases unmatched. The germline CDR1 and CDR2 sequences are SGHRS and YFSETQ. The CDR3 spans 14 residues. The CDR3, as DNA: TGCGCCAGCAGCCGCCGGGACAGGTCGAACGAGCAGTACTTC. It specifies CASSRRDRSNEQYF.

This clone came up a few times. The V call is TRBV9, the J call TRBJ1-2; 10 bases line up with TRBD1. CDR3 size: 14 residues. Germline V gives CDR1 SGDLS, CDR2 YYNGEE. V lost 3 bases to trimming and J lost 8 bases; unmatched junction nucleotides: 7. CDR3 amino acids: CASSAGQGERGYTF. DNA for the CDR3: TGTGCCAGCAGCGCAGGACAGGGGGAGAGGGGCTACACCTTC.

This rearrangement joins TRBV10-3 to TRBJ2-3, with 7 bases matching TRBD1. The CDR3 covers 14 residues. From germline, CDR1 is ENHRY and CDR2 SYGVKD. Unmatched junction bases numbered 5, after V lost 6 bases and J lost 2 bases. CDR3 sequence: CAISVGQTTDTQYF. The CDR3 region has the DNA TGTGCCATCAGCGTGGGACAGACCACAGATACGCAGTATTTT.

This clone was counted between two and nine times. This sequence joins TRBV9 and TRBJ1-2, with unresolved D. The ends were cut back, 0 bases at V and 6 bases at J, with 12 bases in the middle. Germline loops: CDR1 SGDLS, CDR2 YYNGEE. The CDR3 is 14 amino acids. The CDR3 here is CASSVDRDADGYTF. CDR3 nucleotides: TGTGCCAGCAGCGTAGACCGGGATGCGGATGGCTACACCTTC.

This clone occurred a few times. This chain joins TRBV7-2 and TRBJ2-2; TRBD1 might be the D (5 bases). The ends were cut back, 3 bases at V and 7 bases at J, with 6 bases in the middle. This CDR3 region has 12 residues. CDR1 and CDR2 from the germline V gene are SGHTA and FQGNSA. The CDR3 is CASSFRGGELFF. CDR3 sequence (DNA): TGTGCCAGCAGCTTTAGGGGCGGGGAGCTGTTTTTT.

This clone has just a few counts. Within the sample, other DNA sequences also encode this same CDR3. This chain connects TRBV9 to TRBJ2-3, with a tentative D call TRBD2 (6 bases). V lost 3 bases and J 0 bases, leaving 14 bases between the germline ends. The CDR3 runs to 16 residues. From germline, CDR1 is SGDLS and CDR2 YYNGEE. The CDR3 region is CASSAPGLASTDTQYF. The CDR3 bases are TGTGCCAGCAGCGCCCCGGGACTGGCTAGCACAGATACGCAGTATTTT.

This clone was seen a handful of times. This chain connects TRBV28 to TRBJ2-7; TRBD2 might be the D (5 bases). With 5 bases removed from V and 12 bases from J, the gap between germline ends came to 14 bases. CDR1 and CDR2 from the germline V gene are MDHEN and SYDVKM. This CDR3 is built from 11 residues. The CDR3 region is CASSRYSAWYF. CDR3 DNA sequence: TGTGCCAGCAGTCGGTATAGCGCCTGGTACTTC.

The chain has TRBV2 and TRBJ2-5; 13 bases map to TRBD2. V dropped 4 bases and J dropped 6; count of bases not matched to a gene: 5. From germline, CDR1 is SNHLY and CDR2 FYNNEI. The CDR3 is made up of 15 amino acids. This CDR3 is CASSGGLAGSKTQYF. The CDR3, as DNA: TGTGCCAGCAGTGGGGGACTAGCGGGGTCGAAGACCCAGTACTTC.

The chain combines TRBV7-2 with TRBJ2-5, with TRBD2 matching over 13 bases. Looked up from germline, CDR1 is SGHTA and CDR2 is FQGNSA. The V segment lost 5 bases and the J segment 5 bases; nucleotides outside the gene matches: 8. The CDR3 has 16 residues. The CDR3 coding sequence is TGTGCCAGCAGCCCGAGGACTAGCGGGAGCGGGGAGACCCAGTACTTC. Its translation is CASSPRTSGSGETQYF.

The chain links TRBV28 to TRBJ2-3, with 8 bases lining up with TRBD2. J gave up 0 bases and V 3 bases, and 2 bases lay outside the gene matches. Looked up from germline, CDR1 is MDHEN and CDR2 is SYDVKM. The CDR3 length is 15 residues. CDR3 coding DNA: TGTGCCAGCAGTTTCCCTAGCGGGAGCACAGATACGCAGTATTTT. Its protein product is CASSFPSGSTDTQYF.